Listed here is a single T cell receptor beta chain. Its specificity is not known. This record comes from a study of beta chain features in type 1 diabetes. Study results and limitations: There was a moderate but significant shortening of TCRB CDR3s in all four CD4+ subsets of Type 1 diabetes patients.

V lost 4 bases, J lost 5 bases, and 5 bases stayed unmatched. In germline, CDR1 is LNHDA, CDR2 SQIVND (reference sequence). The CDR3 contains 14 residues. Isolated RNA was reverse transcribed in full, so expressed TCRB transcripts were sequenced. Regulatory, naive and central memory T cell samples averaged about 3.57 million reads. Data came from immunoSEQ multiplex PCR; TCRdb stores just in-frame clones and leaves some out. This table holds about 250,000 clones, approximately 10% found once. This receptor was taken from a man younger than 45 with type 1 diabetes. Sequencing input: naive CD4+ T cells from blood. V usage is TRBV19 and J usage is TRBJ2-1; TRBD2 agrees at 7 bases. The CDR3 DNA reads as TGTGCCAGTAGTAAAGGCGGGAGAGACAATGAGCAGTTCTTC. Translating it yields CASSKGGRDNEQFF.